This T cell receptor beta chain was recovered during a study of shared clonotypes between healthy human individuals (TCRdb year 2020). Looking at the study overall: The cohort included three men and a couple of women between 18 and 49 years of age. To estimate repertoire size and how much clonotype sharing occurs between individuals, the study deeply sequenced the blood TCR repertoires of five or six healthy adults. For each donor, CD4 naive and CD4 memory were each run on three plates, CD8 naive on two plates, and CD8 memory on one plate. Per donor, leukapheresis produced somewhere between about 0.94 and 10 billion PBMCs. To increase sequencing depth and limit assay-specific biases, TCR repertoire library preparation and sequencing were carried out by different laboratories using diverse techniques. General findings and caveats noted by the study authors: Because the study included only a small number of donors, the genetic and exposure-history diversity represented was limited. Naive subsets generally had larger estimated clonotype richness than memory subsets. Incomplete sequencing was indicated by rarefaction of sorted-subset datasets, despite the large sequencing depth. Sampling was restricted to blood, and TCR repertoires in tissue are likely to differ from TCR repertoires in blood. Pairwise subsampling indicated that sequencing depth was expected to affect the degree of clonotype sharing among donors. Sharing across a few donors was observed for roughly 5.4% of naive CD4, 3% to 4% of naive CD8, 2% to 2.5% of memory CD4, and about 0.39% of memory CD8 clonotypes. Compared with non-shared clonotypes, clonotypes shared by all four sorted-subset donors had higher generation probabilities.

Using the deep immunoSEQ assay, multiplex PCR amplified TCR CDR3 regions from genomic DNA. For each cell subset, the extracted genomic DNA was distributed evenly across all wells of several immunoSEQ 96-well plates, and each plate served as one replicate. For sorted subsets, 200 to 250 ng of genomic DNA, equivalent to 30,000 or so T cell genomes, went into each replicate PCR. Purified libraries were measured with a Qubit 3.0 fluorometer, size-checked on a Bioanalyzer 2100, and measured again with the KAPA Library Quantification kit. A separate single-read 150-cycle Illumina NextSeq 550 flow cell was used to sequence each immunoSEQ 96-well plate. Turning to the authors' computational methods: The immunoSEQ output contained only junctional sequences without quality scores, so filtering could not match that applied to full-length reads. Sequences were annotated with PyIR, a Python wrapper for IgBLAST v1.9, and V/J genes and CDR3 were assigned using IMGT germline references. Any read was removed if the V/J assignment was weak (E-value above 1e-6), the CDR3 was missing, or the read contained stop codons, out-of-frame junctions, or ambiguous translated residues. A V3J clonotype was defined by an identical inferred V gene, J gene, and CDR3 amino acid sequence. To compute the percentage overlap between repertoires, the number of shared unique clonotypes was divided by the size of the smaller repertoire. RTK rarefaction, the Chao1 estimator, and Recon v2.1 estimates of unobserved clonotypes were used to assess repertoire richness. For all TCRbeta clonotypes obtained by the gDNA method from a few donors, generation probabilities were computed with OLGA. The source is immuneACCESS, and TCRdb retained only in-frame sequences with V and J called. Part of the clones is not carried over; for the studies checked, unresolved V genes explain less than half of this, and the remainder is unexplained. The D gene and trimming were derived from the DNA, and the V and J assignments and clone size from that table. The sample table holds over a million clones, of which approximately 97% were seen once. The top ten clonotypes cover approximately 1.2% of the sample.

A remark on this clone: Its antigen remains unidentified. No per-base quality is available; no much larger clone lies one base away.

From a lookup of the germline V gene, CDR1 and CDR2 are SQVTM and ANQGSEA. V loses 7 bases at its end and J loses 7 bases; junction bases beyond the gene matches: 7. The CDR3, cysteine through phenylalanine, is 13 amino acids long. The retained sequence is limited to the CDR3, 39 bases, with the frame set at the first base. The donors were healthy, HIV-negative adults with no recently reported acute infections or vaccinations. Every donor was a Caucasian adult living in Nashville, Tennessee, USA. Magnetic negative selection was used to enrich CD4+ T cells, after which naive cells were positively selected on CD45RA and the negative fraction became the memory subset. Blood was obtained by leukapheresis, after which PBMCs were separated by Ficoll-Histopaque density gradient centrifugation and cryopreserved in liquid nitrogen vapor phase. Purity and quantity of every magnetically sorted T cell population were checked by analytical flow cytometry. From each sorted fraction, genomic DNA was isolated and quantified by UV absorbance on a Nanodrop 2000c.

The clonotype was recovered from a man aged 25-45 years in good health. Material: naive CD4+ T cells sorted from blood. The cell subset or site label here, explained by the study, means: CD45RA+ positively selected. The chain was built from TRBV29-1 and TRBJ2-2; TRBD1 matches 9 bases in the middle. The CDR3 region reads CSATTGGLGELFF. The DNA sequence is TGCAGCGCAACGACAGGGGGACTCGGGGAGCTGTTTTTT.